This TCR beta chain is from a study of blood T cell repertoires in COVID-19. The wider study: Samples of COVID-19 (acute and convalescent) were obtained from the United States, Italy and Spain. The analysed material was cDNA or gDNA that came from T cells, B-cell-depleted T cells, or PBMCs.

The authors' processing: For nucleated cells, counts were estimated from reference gene primer amplification. Some clones are missing from TCRdb's copy, which holds only in-frame ones; the method was immunoSEQ multiplex PCR. Clonal size and the V and J genes are those of that table, whereas D and trimming came from the DNA. The data hold some 96,000 clones, with approximately 86% observed a single time. V was clipped by 5 bases and J by 2 bases; unmatched bases: 4. Germline CDR1 is LNHDA and CDR2 is SQIVND (reference sequence). There are 15 residues in the CDR3. The source of this sequence is a man in his fifties with active or convalescent COVID-19. This sequence joins TRBV19 and TRBJ2-7; 12 bases fit TRBD1. The sample comprised peripheral blood. The DNA of the CDR3 is TGTGCCAGTAGTCTCCGGGACAGGGGGCCCTACGAGCAGTACTTC. This translates into CASSLRDRGPYEQYF.